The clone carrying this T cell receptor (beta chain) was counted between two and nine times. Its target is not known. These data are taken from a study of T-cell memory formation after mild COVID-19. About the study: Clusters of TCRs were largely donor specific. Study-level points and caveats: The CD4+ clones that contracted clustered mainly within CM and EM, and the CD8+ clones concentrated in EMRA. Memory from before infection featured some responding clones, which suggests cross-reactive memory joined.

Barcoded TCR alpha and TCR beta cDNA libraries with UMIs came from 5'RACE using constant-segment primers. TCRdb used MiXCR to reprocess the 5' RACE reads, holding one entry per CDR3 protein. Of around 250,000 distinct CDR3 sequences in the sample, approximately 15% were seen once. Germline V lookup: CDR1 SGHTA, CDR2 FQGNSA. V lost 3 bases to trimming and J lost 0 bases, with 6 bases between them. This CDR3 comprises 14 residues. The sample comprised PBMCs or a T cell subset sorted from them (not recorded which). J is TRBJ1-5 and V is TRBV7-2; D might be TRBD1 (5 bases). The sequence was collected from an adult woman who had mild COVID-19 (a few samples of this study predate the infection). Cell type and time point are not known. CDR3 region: CASSFDSSNQPQHF. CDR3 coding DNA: TGTGCCAGCAGCTTCGACAGTAGCAATCAGCCCCAGCATTTT.